This T cell receptor (beta chain) appears in the sequencing data of a study of OX40 agonist ivuxolimab in advanced cancers. Sequenced by immunoSEQ multiplex PCR; TCRdb stores in-frame clones only, minus some. The sample holds 65,000 to 95,000 clones; roughly 94% are singletons and the top ten take 8.5% to 10%. The V gene's germline CDR1 is SGDLS and CDR2 YYNGEE. This CDR3 is 15 amino acids long. With 0 bases clipped from V and 1 base from J, the junction kept 3 bases outside the gene matches. The TCR comes from an adult with an advanced solid tumor such as melanoma, head and neck, liver or kidney cancer. The sample consisted of CD4+ or CD8+ T cells sorted from blood, taken in a trial of the OX40 agonist ivuxolimab. This chain links TRBV9 with TRBJ2-5; 7 positions agree with TRBD2. In nucleotides, the CDR3 is TGTGCCAGCAGCGTAGTCGGCGGGAGCCAAGAGACCCAGTACTTC. It specifies CASSVVGGSQETQYF.